Below, 2 T cell receptor beta chains from the same sample are listed, as sequenced in a study of blood T cells in healthy people across ages. Primed by a sample-barcoded 5' primer and a J-beta primer mix, a second PCR proceeded for about 6 to 11 cycles. TCRdb called the 5' RACE reads again in MiXCR, with one record for every CDR3 protein. The data show about 560,000 distinct CDR3 sequences, over 25% seen once. The same sample was also studied in work on T cells of mothers and their children.

Sequencing was performed on blood. These receptors came from a boy aged 2 to 10 in good health.

The gene calls are TRBV6-5 and TRBJ1-1; D possibly corresponds to TRBD1 (6 bases). This CDR3 spans 16 amino acids. Trimming took 3 bases from V and 5 from J, leaving 19 bases between them. Germline-derived CDR1 and CDR2 are MNHEY and SVGAGI. The CDR3 DNA reads as TGTGCCAGCAGTTATTCGAGGGGGGGCAGAAGTACTGAAGCTTTCTTT. As protein: CASSYSRGGRSTEAFF.

This clonotype was counted a single time. V and J are TRBV13 and TRBJ2-5, with 8 bases aligning to TRBD2. The end of the DNA is better explained by TRBJ2-7, so the J call may be wrong. The CDR3 length is 14 residues. From germline, CDR1 is PRHDT and CDR2 FYEKMQ (reference sequence). CDR3 loop: CANKAGTSSYEQYF. CDR3 nucleotides: TGTGCCAACAAAGCCGGGACTAGTTCCTACGAGCAGTACTTC.